This passage covers 25 T cell receptor beta chains from one sample sequenced in a study of regulatory T cells in long-lasting Graves disease. Building of the TCR beta libraries involved iRepertoire HTBI primers and Arm-PCR of CDR3 regions. Via MiXCR, TCRdb re-called the multiplex PCR reads, giving one row per CDR3 protein. The data contain some 340,000 distinct CDR3 sequences, about an eighth of them singletons. Time point meaning: newly diagnosed GD, antithyroid drugs for less than 3 months. The authors made the TCR library using RNA they extracted from PBMCs. This sample was shared with a second study, whose subject was T cells in Graves' hyperthyroidism and ophthalmopathy.

The input for sequencing was peripheral blood mononuclear cells (PBMCs), taken at new diagnosis, from a patient treated with antithyroid drugs. The receptors were gathered from a woman aged 18-29 years with Graves disease.

There are a few counts of this clonotype. The J gene is TRBJ2-3, the V gene TRBV4-3; D is possibly TRBD1 or TRBD2 (6 bases each). Trimming cost V 0 bases and J 3 bases, with 13 bases left between them. The CDR3 length is 16 residues. Germline CDR1 and CDR2: LGHNA and YSLEER. Here the CDR3 DNA reads TGCGCCAGCAGCCAAGATGCGGGAAGGGGGACAGATACGCAGTATTTT. It yields the protein CASSQDAGRGTDTQYF.

Note on this clonotype: A much bigger clone sits one base away, suggesting this may be a read error. This rearrangement joins TRBV7-2 to TRBJ2-7, with 8 bases aligning to TRBD2. V gave up 5 bases and J gave up 7 bases; unmatched junction bases: 13. CDR1 is SGHTA and CDR2 is FQGNSA in the germline V gene. The CDR3 loop spans 15 amino acids. The CDR3 DNA follows: TGTGCCAGCAGCATACGGAATTTAGCGGGGAGGGAGCAGTACTTC. This gives the protein CASSIRNLAGREQYF.

This clonotype was observed many times. The V gene is TRBV12-3 or TRBV12-4, the J gene TRBJ2-1; D might be TRBD2 (5 bases). The CDR3 is 13 residues long. Trimming removed 7 bases from V and 5 bases from J, with 12 bases in between. The chain's CDR3 is CASKRERHNEQFF. In nucleotides, the CDR3 is TGTGCCAGCAAGAGGGAGAGGCACAATGAGCAGTTCTTC.

This rearrangement joins TRBV7-3 to TRBJ2-2, with D perhaps matching TRBD2 (5 bases). The V and J ends lost 3 bases and 4 bases respectively, with 9 bases between them. Looked up from germline, CDR1 is SGHTA and CDR2 is FQGTGA. The CDR3 sequence is 14 residues long. In DNA form, the CDR3 reads TGTGCCAGCAGCTTCCTAGCTGGCACCGGGGAGCTGTTTTTT. Translating it yields CASSFLAGTGELFF.

This clonotype was seen repeatedly, ten times or more. The rearrangement joins TRBV25-1 to TRBJ2-5; D not resolved. CDR1 is MGHDK and CDR2 is SYGVNS in the germline V gene. CDR3 length equals 13 residues. Trimming stripped 3 bases from V and 2 bases from J, with 7 bases between. The CDR3 DNA reads as TGTGCCAGCAGTGAGTACGGACAAGAGACCCAGTACTTC. Protein: CASSEYGQETQYF.

V gene TRBV3-1 combines with J gene TRBJ2-1; 7 bases match TRBD2. Trimming took 8 bases from V and 3 from J; bases not matched to a gene: 4. Germline CDR1 and CDR2: LGHDT and YNNKEL (reference sequence). The CDR3 totals 13 residues. CDR3 region: CASGRAHYNEQFF. The DNA of the CDR3 is TGTGCCAGCGGGAGGGCCCACTACAATGAGCAGTTCTTC.

The chain joins TRBV4-2 to TRBJ1-2, with 9 bases identical to TRBD1. The germline V gene has CDR1 LGHNA and CDR2 YNFKEQ. Germline trimming cut 4 bases from V and 8 bases from J; bases unmatched to any gene: 11. This CDR3 has 15 amino acids. The CDR3 DNA is TGTGCCAGCAGCCCAGGGGGACAGGGACTGGGAGGCTACACCTTC. It translates to CASSPGGQGLGGYTF.

This clonotype was counted many times. V is TRBV7-2 and J is TRBJ2-1; weak D call: TRBD2 (5 bases). The V and J ends lost 5 bases and 10 bases respectively, with 18 bases between them. CDR1 and CDR2 from the germline V gene are SGHTA and FQGNSA. The CDR3 runs 14 residues. The CDR3, as DNA: TGTGCCAGCAGCCTCGGGAATGGGGAGTGGGAGCAGTTCTTC. It yields the protein CASSLGNGEWEQFF.

The CDR3 coding sequence is TGTGCCAGCAGTTACTCGGGCCGGGGGGTCACAGATACGCAGTATTTT. Translation: CASSYSGRGVTDTQYF. The chain is built from TRBV6-2 or TRBV6-3 and TRBJ2-3, with TRBD2 matching 7 bases. Germline V lookup: CDR1 MNHEY, CDR2 SVGEGT. The CDR3 loop spans 16 amino acids. With 0 bases clipped from V and 2 bases from J, the junction kept 5 bases outside the gene matches.

At least ten counts were recorded for this clonotype. The chain links TRBV11-2 to TRBJ2-7; unclear D gene. The germline V gene encodes CDR1 SGHAT and CDR2 FQNNGV. CDR3 length: 13 residues. Trimming shortened V by 1 base and J by 5 bases, and 9 bases separated the two germline ends. DNA of the CDR3: TGTGCCAGCAGCTTAGGAGCGCAGAACGAGCAGTACTTC. Translated: CASSLGAQNEQYF.

The sample holds many counts of this clonotype. The chain links TRBV7-9 to TRBJ1-1, with D hard to call. The V gene lost 6 bases and the J gene lost 1 base, with 6 bases spanning the gap. The germline CDR1 and CDR2 sequences are SEHNR and FQNEAQ (reference sequence). The CDR3 extends over 12 amino acids. The CDR3 DNA reads as TGTGCCAGCAGGTTATGGAACACTGAAGCTTTCTTT. It codes for CASRLWNTEAFF.

Many counts were recorded for this clonotype. The chain uses TRBV27 and TRBJ1-5, with D maybe TRBD1 (5 bases). The V end lost 6 bases, the J end lost 3 bases, and 15 bases lay between the germline ends. The CDR3 is 15 residues long. Germline values: CDR1 MNHEY, CDR2 SMNVEV (reference sequence). This CDR3 is CASRRNQGNNQPQHF. CDR3 nucleotide sequence: TGTGCCAGCAGGAGAAATCAGGGAAACAATCAGCCCCAGCATTTT.

This chain uses TRBV27 with TRBJ1-1, with D maybe TRBD1 (5 bases). V was trimmed by 6 bases and J by 1 base, leaving 12 bases between them. CDR1 is MNHEY, CDR2 SMNVEV, per germline (reference sequence). This CDR3 has 14 amino acids. CDR3 bases: TGTGCCAGCAGCTTCAACAGGAAGAACACTGAAGCTTTCTTT. Translation gives CASSFNRKNTEAFF.

This clonotype was detected only a few times. The CDR3 loop is CSVPGLAGGWHHSEQFF. Written as DNA, the CDR3 is TGCAGCGTCCCGGGACTAGCGGGAGGGTGGCACCATTCTGAGCAGTTCTTC. The chain joins TRBV29-1 to TRBJ2-1; 16 bases align to TRBD2. The CDR3 is 17 residues long. Trimming took 6 bases from V and 9 from J; bases not matched to a gene: 14. CDR1 is SQVTM, CDR2 ANQGSEA, per germline.

This clonotype was seen many times. The rearrangement joins TRBV7-2 to TRBJ2-1, with 13 bases identical to TRBD2. The CDR3 spans 16 residues. The germline gives CDR1 SGHTA, CDR2 FQGNSA. Germline trimming cut 4 bases from V and 4 bases from J; bases unmatched to any gene: 4. Here the CDR3 DNA reads TGTGCCAGCAGCTACGGACTAGCGGGGGCATACAATGAGCAGTTCTTC. The encoded protein is CASSYGLAGAYNEQFF.

This clonotype has at least ten counts. The chain recombines TRBV3-1 with TRBJ2-5, with D unresolved. V was trimmed by 4 bases and J by 5 bases, leaving 8 bases between them. CDR1 is LGHDT and CDR2 is YNNKEL in the germline V gene (reference sequence). The CDR3 has 12 amino acids. The DNA of the CDR3 is TGTGCCAGCAGCCCCTCCCTCGAGACCCAGTACTTC. The encoded protein is CASSPSLETQYF.

This clonotype appeared many times. V gene TRBV6-2 or TRBV6-3 combines with J gene TRBJ2-7; weak D call: TRBD1 (7 bases). Germline CDR1 and CDR2: MNHEY and SVGEGT. Trimming took 8 bases from V and 3 from J, leaving 17 bases between them. The CDR3 totals 14 residues. The CDR3 coding sequence is TGTGCCAGCGCCTCAGGACAGGACTACTACGAGCAGTACTTC. It specifies CASASGQDYYEQYF.

In this sample, this clonotype turned up many times. The chain employs TRBV7-2 and TRBJ2-5; 8 bases are a match to TRBD2. This CDR3 is 14 amino acids long. CDR1 and CDR2 (germline): SGHTA, FQGNSA. Losses at the gene ends were 5 bases for V and 7 bases for J; bases not matched to a gene: 9. The CDR3 DNA reads TGTGCCAGCAGCCCGACGGGGGGGGAGGCGACCCAGTACTTC. This encodes CASSPTGGEATQYF.

The J gene is TRBJ1-3, the V gene TRBV4-3; weak D call: TRBD1 (5 bases). This CDR3 spans 18 amino acids. The ends were cut back, 0 bases at V and 0 bases at J, with 15 bases in the middle. The germline V gene encodes CDR1 LGHNA and CDR2 YSLEER. CDR3 nucleotides: TGCGCCAGCAGCCAAGATAGGGCTGACAGCTCCTCTGGAAACACCATATATTTT. It specifies CASSQDRADSSSGNTIYF.

This clonotype was detected many times. This sequence joins TRBV30 and TRBJ1-1; no definite D call. The length of the CDR3 is 13 residues. The germline gives CDR1 GTSNPN, CDR2 SVGIG (reference sequence). V gave up 2 bases and J gave up 1 base, with 8 bases separating them. CDR3 sequence: CAWSPTSNTEAFF. CDR3 nucleotide sequence: TGTGCCTGGAGTCCGACATCGAACACTGAAGCTTTCTTT.

There are many counts of this clonotype. V and J are TRBV7-9 and TRBJ2-3; 12 nucleotides line up with TRBD2. With 5 bases clipped from V and 3 bases from J, the junction kept 3 bases outside the gene matches. The germline gives CDR1 SEHNR, CDR2 FQNEAQ (reference sequence). CDR3 length equals 15 residues. The CDR3 DNA follows: TGTGCCAGCAGCCTCGGGACTAGCGGGACAGATACGCAGTATTTT. Translating gives CASSLGTSGTDTQYF.

This clonotype was seen ten or more times. CDR3 sequence reads: CASSEGSGGYEQYF. DNA of the CDR3: TGTGCCAGCAGTGAGGGTAGCGGGGGCTACGAGCAGTACTTC. J is TRBJ2-7 and V is TRBV2, with 9 bases lining up with TRBD2. The CDR3 runs to 14 residues. Germline loops: CDR1 SNHLY, CDR2 FYNNEI. Trimming at V came to 3 bases and at J to 3 bases, leaving 3 bases not matched to a gene. The full variable domain, completed using reference TRBV2 and TRBJ2-7, is EPEVTQTPSHQVTQMGQEVILRCVPISNHLYFYWYRQILGQKVEFLVSFYNNEISEKSEIFDDQFSVERPDGSNFTLKIRSTKLEDSAMYFCASSEGSGGYEQYFGPGTRLTVT.

This clonotype was counted many times. The chain employs TRBV13 and TRBJ1-1; 8 nucleotides line up with TRBD1. The germline V gene has CDR1 PRHDT and CDR2 FYEKMQ (reference sequence). Trimming removed 0 bases from V and 6 bases from J; junction bases left unmatched: 15. The CDR3 is made up of 18 amino acids. The CDR3 spells CASSLGRRRQGYIAEAFF. The DNA for the CDR3 is TGTGCCAGCAGCTTAGGCAGGCGCAGACAGGGGTATATCGCTGAAGCTTTCTTT.

This clonotype was picked up many times. The rearrangement uses TRBV7-3 and TRBJ1-5; D remains unclear. Trimming removed 5 bases from V and 7 bases from J, with 18 bases in between. CDR3 size: 15 residues. CDR1 is SGHTA and CDR2 is FQGTGA in the germline V gene. CDR3 bases: TGTGCCAGCAGCCCTCTCCGCGCGGGGAGCCAGCCCCAGCATTTT. This gives the protein CASSPLRAGSQPQHF.

The CDR3 sequence is CASSQDPRQGKSTEAFF. The CDR3 nucleotides are TGCGCCAGCAGCCAAGATCCCCGACAGGGGAAGAGCACTGAAGCTTTCTTT. This chain connects TRBV4-1 to TRBJ1-1, with 8 bases matching TRBD1. CDR3 length equals 17 residues. Trimming cost V 0 bases and J 4 bases; bases outside gene matches: 10. CDR1 and CDR2 from the germline V gene are MGHRA and YSYEKL.